This T cell receptor (beta chain) was identified in a study of cytomegalovirus exposure and HLA in healthy donors. Broader study findings: A later analysis showed that HLA-associated TCR beta chains had undergone more clonal expansion than equally common others.

CDR3 size: 14 residues. Germline assignment: CDR1 SNHLY and CDR2 FYNNEI. With 8 bases removed from V and 0 bases from J, the gap between germline ends came to 11 bases. With 60 Vbeta and 13 Jbeta primers, the PCR was carried out. Using immunoSEQ multiplex PCR, the repertoire was profiled, and TCRdb retains in-frame clones only, with some absent. Of about 120,000 clones in the sample, around 69% are singletons; the top ten hold about 8.9%. Of note for this clone: Its antigen is currently unknown.

This sequence was found in a woman between 40 and 50 years old in good health and CMV-seropositive. The material sequenced was PBMCs. The gene calls are TRBV2 and TRBJ1-5; the D gene is possibly TRBD1 (5 bases). Here the CDR3 DNA reads TGTGCCAGCTCCCGGGGGACTAGCAATCAGCCCCAGCATTTT. This encodes CASSRGTSNQPQHF.